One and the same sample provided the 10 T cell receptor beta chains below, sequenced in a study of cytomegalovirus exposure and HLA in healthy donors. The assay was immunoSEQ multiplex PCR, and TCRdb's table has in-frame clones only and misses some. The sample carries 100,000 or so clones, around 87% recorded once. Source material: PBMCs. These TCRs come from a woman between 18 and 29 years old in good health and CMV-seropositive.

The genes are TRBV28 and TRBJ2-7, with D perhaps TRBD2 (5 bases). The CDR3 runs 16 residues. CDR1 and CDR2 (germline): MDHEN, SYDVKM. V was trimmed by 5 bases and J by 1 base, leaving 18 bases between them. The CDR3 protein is CASSRLFSAVSYEQYF. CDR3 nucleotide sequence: TGTGCCAGCAGTCGTCTTTTTAGCGCTGTATCCTACGAGCAGTACTTC.

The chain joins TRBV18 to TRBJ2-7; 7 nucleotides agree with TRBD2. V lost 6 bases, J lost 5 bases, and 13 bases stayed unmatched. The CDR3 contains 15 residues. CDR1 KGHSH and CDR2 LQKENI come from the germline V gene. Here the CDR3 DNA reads TGTGCCAGCTCTCCCAATCCGGGACTACAAGACGAGCAGTACTTC. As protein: CASSPNPGLQDEQYF.

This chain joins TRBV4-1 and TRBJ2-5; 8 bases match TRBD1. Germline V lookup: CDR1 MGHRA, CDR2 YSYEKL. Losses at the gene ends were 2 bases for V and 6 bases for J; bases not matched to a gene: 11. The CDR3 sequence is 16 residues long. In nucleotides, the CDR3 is TGCGCCAGCAGCCAACCGGGACAGGATAGGAAGCAGACCCAGTACTTC. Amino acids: CASSQPGQDRKQTQYF.

DNA for the CDR3: TGTGCCTGGAGGGGACAGGGGATAAACTATGGCTACACCTTC. As protein: CAWRGQGINYGYTF. The genes are TRBV30 and TRBJ1-2, with 10 bases matching TRBD1. With 3 bases clipped from V and 2 bases from J, the junction kept 3 bases outside the gene matches. CDR1 is GTSNPN and CDR2 is SVGIG in the germline V gene (reference sequence). The CDR3 sequence is 14 residues long.

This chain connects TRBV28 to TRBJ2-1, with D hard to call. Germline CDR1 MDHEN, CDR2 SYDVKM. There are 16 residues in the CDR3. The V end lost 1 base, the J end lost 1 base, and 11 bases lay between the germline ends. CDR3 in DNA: TGTGCCAGCAGTTTATATCCGGGTAATTCCTACAATGAGCAGTTCTTC. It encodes CASSLYPGNSYNEQFF.

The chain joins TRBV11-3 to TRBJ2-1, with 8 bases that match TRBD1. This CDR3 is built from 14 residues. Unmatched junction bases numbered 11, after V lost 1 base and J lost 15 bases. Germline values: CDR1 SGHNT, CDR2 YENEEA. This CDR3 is CASSLVTGTGEPFF. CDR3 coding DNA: TGTGCCAGCAGCTTAGTTACCGGGACAGGCGAACCGTTCTTC.

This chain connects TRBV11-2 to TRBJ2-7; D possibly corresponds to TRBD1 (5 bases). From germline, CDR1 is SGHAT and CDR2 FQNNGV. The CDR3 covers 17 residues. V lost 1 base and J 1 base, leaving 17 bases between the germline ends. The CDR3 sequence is CASSLGTTGVSSYEQYF. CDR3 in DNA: TGTGCCAGCAGCTTAGGCACTACAGGCGTTTCGTCCTACGAGCAGTACTTC.

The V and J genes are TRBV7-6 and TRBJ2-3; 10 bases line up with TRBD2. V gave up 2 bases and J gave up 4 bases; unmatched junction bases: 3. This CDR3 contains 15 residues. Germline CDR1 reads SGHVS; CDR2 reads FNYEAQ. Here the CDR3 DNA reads TGTGCCAGCAGCTTAACCACTAGCGGGGCAGATACGCAGTATTTT. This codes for CASSLTTSGADTQYF.

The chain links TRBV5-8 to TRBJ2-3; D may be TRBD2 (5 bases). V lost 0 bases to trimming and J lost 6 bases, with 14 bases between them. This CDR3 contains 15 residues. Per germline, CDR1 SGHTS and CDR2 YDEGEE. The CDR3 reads CASSLGARRGDTQYF. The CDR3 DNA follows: TGTGCCAGCAGCTTGGGGGCTAGGAGAGGGGATACGCAGTATTTT.

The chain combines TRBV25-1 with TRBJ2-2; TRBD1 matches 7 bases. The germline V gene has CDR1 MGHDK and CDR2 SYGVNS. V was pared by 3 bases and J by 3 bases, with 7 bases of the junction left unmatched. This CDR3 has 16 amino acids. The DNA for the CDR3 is TGTGCCAGCAGTGACGATTTGGGACAGCACACCGGGGAGCTGTTTTTT. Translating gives CASSDDLGQHTGELFF. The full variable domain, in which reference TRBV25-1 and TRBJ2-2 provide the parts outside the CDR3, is EADIYQTPRYLVIGTGKKITLECSQTMGHDKMYWYQQDPGMELHLIHYSYGVNSTEKGDLSSESTVSRIRTEHFPLTLESARPSHTSQYLCASSDDLGQHTGELFFGEGSRLTVL.